The source of this T cell receptor beta chain is a study of regulatory T cells in long-lasting Graves disease. Through Arm-PCR of CDR3 regions and iRepertoire HTBI primers, TCR beta libraries were built. TCRdb reprocessed the multiplex PCR reads with MiXCR, giving one entry per CDR3 protein. Of some 400,000 distinct CDR3 sequences listed, about 15% are singletons. Germline CDR1 is SEHNR and CDR2 is FQNEAQ (reference sequence). V lost 5 bases and J 9 bases, leaving 20 bases between the germline ends. This CDR3 is built from 16 residues. Time point given: newly diagnosed GD, antithyroid drugs for less than 3 months. After RNA was extracted from PBMCs, the TCR library was made from it. In addition, the sample was reused for a study of T cells in Graves' hyperthyroidism and ophthalmopathy.

This TCR was recovered from a woman in her twenties or thirties with Graves disease. This sequence joins TRBV7-9 and TRBJ1-6; D is possibly TRBD1 (5 bases). The sample consisted of peripheral blood mononuclear cells (PBMCs), taken at new diagnosis, from a patient treated with antithyroid drugs. CDR3 coding DNA: TGTGCCAGCAGCCTAGGGGCCAGGCCTTTTGGTTCACCCCTCCACTTT. The encoded protein is CASSLGARPFGSPLHF.